Presented here are 32 T cell receptor beta chains from one specimen sequenced in a study of beta chain features in type 1 diabetes. Expressed TCRB transcripts were sequenced because the entire RNA isolate underwent reverse transcription. The repertoire was sequenced with immunoSEQ multiplex PCR; TCRdb's copy has only in-frame clones and lacks some. The sample contains some 500,000 clones, around 10% of which appear only once. The specimen was naive CD4+ T cells from blood. The receptor set was obtained from a woman between 18 and 30 years old in good health.

V gene TRBV4-1 combines with J gene TRBJ1-3; D may be TRBD1 (6 bases). Deletions cut 4 bases from V and 0 bases from J, with 13 bases between. The CDR3 is 16 residues long. Germline lookup yields CDR1 MGHRA and CDR2 YSYEKL. CDR3 sequence (DNA): TGCGCCAGCAGCCTACAGGGCCGTTCCTCTGGAAACACCATATATTTT. Translated: CASSLQGRSSGNTIYF.

This chain joins TRBV5-6 and TRBJ2-3; D is uncertain. The CDR3 is 13 residues long. With 6 bases removed from V and 2 bases from J, the gap between germline ends came to 10 bases. CDR1 and CDR2 from the germline V gene are SGHDT and YYEEEE. Here the CDR3 reads CASKPKDTDTQYF. The CDR3 nucleotides read TGTGCCAGCAAACCCAAGGACACAGATACGCAGTATTTT.

Comments on this clone: One end of the junction fails to match germline, which may point to a read error. The chain combines TRBV7-7 with TRBJ2-6; D perhaps matches TRBD1 (6 bases). Germline V gene lookup returns CDR1 SSHAT and CDR2 FNYEAQ (reference sequence). The CDR3 is 16 amino acids. The CDR3 nucleotides read TGTGCTAGCAGCTTCCAGGGGCCCTCTGGGGCCAACGTCCTGACTTTC. Translating it yields CASSFQGPSGANVLTF.

This clone was seen a few times. The CDR3 bases are TGTGCCAGTAACTCTCGAAGGGTTGGCTACACCTTC. It codes for CASNSRRVGYTF. The V and J genes are TRBV28 and TRBJ1-2; D gene ambiguous. The CDR3 extends over 12 amino acids. CDR1 MDHEN and CDR2 SYDVKM come from the germline V gene. Deletions cut 9 bases from V and 7 bases from J, with 15 bases between.

The chain is built from TRBV7-2 and TRBJ2-1; D is unclear. Germline CDR1 is SGHTA and CDR2 is FQGNSA. The CDR3 runs to 12 residues. V shed 5 bases and J shed 6 bases, with 8 bases lying between them. The CDR3 region has the DNA TGTGCCAGCAGCGGCCATCCCAATGAGCAGTTCTTC. This sequence encodes CASSGHPNEQFF.

There are a few counts of this clone. V gene TRBV7-9 combines with J gene TRBJ1-2; unclear D gene. This CDR3 is built from 14 residues. Germline V gene lookup returns CDR1 SEHNR and CDR2 FQNEAQ (reference sequence). The V gene lost 7 bases and the J gene lost 1 base, with 13 bases spanning the gap. CDR3 region: CASNPRSLNYGYTF. The CDR3, as DNA: TGTGCCAGCAACCCCAGAAGCCTTAACTATGGCTACACCTTC.

A few counts support this clone. The rearrangement uses TRBV15 and TRBJ2-1, with TRBD2 matching over 10 bases. The V segment lost 3 bases and the J segment 7 bases; nucleotides outside the gene matches: 9. There are 16 residues in the CDR3. CDR1 and CDR2 (germline): LNHNV, YYDKDF (reference sequence). The chain's CDR3 is CATSRIAGGRFNEQFF. The CDR3 DNA is TGTGCCACCAGCAGGATAGCGGGAGGCCGTTTTAATGAGCAGTTCTTC.

This clone has only a few counts. The chain combines TRBV25-1 with TRBJ2-5; maybe TRBD1 (7 bases). The CDR3 contains 14 residues. The V gene's germline CDR1 is MGHDK and CDR2 SYGVNS. Trimming removed 5 bases from V and 7 bases from J, with 17 bases in between. The CDR3 sequence is CASSQGGSSRTQYF. CDR3 nucleotide sequence: TGTGCCAGCAGTCAGGGGGGATCCAGCCGGACCCAGTACTTC. The full variable domain, its missing parts supplied by reference TRBV25-1 and TRBJ2-5, is EADIYQTPRYLVIGTGKKITLECSQTMGHDKMYWYQQDPGMELHLIHYSYGVNSTEKGDLSSESTVSRIRTEHFPLTLESARPSHTSQYLCASSQGGSSRTQYFGPGTRLLVL.

This sequence joins TRBV5-1 and TRBJ2-1, with a tentative D call TRBD2 (5 bases). Germline V lookup: CDR1 SGHRS, CDR2 YFSETQ. V shed 1 base and J shed 5 bases, with 19 bases lying between them. The CDR3 spans 17 residues. The CDR3 is CASSLSWRAGRDNEQFF. The CDR3 DNA reads as TGCGCCAGCAGCTTGTCGTGGCGGGCAGGTCGAGACAATGAGCAGTTCTTC.

The chain carries TRBV4-1 and TRBJ2-1, with D tentatively TRBD1 (6 bases). The CDR3 loop spans 16 amino acids. The germline V gene encodes CDR1 MGHRA and CDR2 YSYEKL. V was clipped by 0 bases and J by 2 bases, with 11 bases between them. The CDR3 is CASSQDPGEPYNEQFF. CDR3 bases: TGCGCCAGCAGCCAAGATCCAGGGGAGCCCTACAATGAGCAGTTCTTC.

This clone has only a few counts. The chain couples TRBV9 to TRBJ2-3; D gene uncertain. The CDR3 covers 16 residues. Germline V gene lookup returns CDR1 SGDLS and CDR2 YYNGEE. Trimming pared 0 bases from V and 0 bases from J, leaving 11 bases between. Here the CDR3 DNA reads TGTGCCAGCAGCGTAGATGTGGGCTCTAGCACAGATACGCAGTATTTT. This sequence encodes CASSVDVGSSTDTQYF.

The chain has TRBV4-2 and TRBJ2-1; 10 bases map to TRBD2. The V gene end was trimmed by 3 bases and the J gene end by 0 bases; junction bases not matched to a gene: 8. This CDR3 spans 18 amino acids. The V gene's germline CDR1 is LGHNA and CDR2 YNFKEQ. In DNA form, the CDR3 reads TGTGCCAGCAGCCAGACCAGCGGGAGGGTGAGCTCCTACAATGAGCAGTTCTTC. Protein product: CASSQTSGRVSSYNEQFF.

The rearrangement links TRBV19 to TRBJ2-5; D remains unclear. V was trimmed by 5 bases and J by 5 bases, leaving 18 bases between them. Germline V lookup: CDR1 LNHDA, CDR2 SQIVND (reference sequence). The CDR3 sequence is 15 residues long. The CDR3 sequence is CASSQLAQVYETQYF. The CDR3 nucleotides are TGTGCCAGTAGTCAGTTAGCCCAAGTTTATGAGACCCAGTACTTC. Full variable domain (outside the CDR3, taken from reference TRBV19 and TRBJ2-5): DGGITQSPKYLFRKEGQNVTLSCEQNLNHDAMYWYRQDPGQGLRLIYYSQIVNDFQKGDIAEGYSVSREKKESFPLTVTSAQKNPTAFYLCASSQLAQVYETQYFGPGTRLLVL.

The CDR3 reads CASSLIAGGPDTQYF. CDR3 DNA sequence: TGTGCCAGCAGCTTGATAGCGGGAGGGCCGGATACGCAGTATTTT. This rearrangement joins TRBV5-4 to TRBJ2-3; 11 bases fit TRBD2. Per the germline V gene, CDR1 is SGHNT and CDR2 is YYREEE (reference sequence). This CDR3 region has 15 residues. V shed 1 base, J shed 6 bases, and the junction held 4 bases outside the gene matches.

This clone has a handful of counts. The chain links TRBV7-2 to TRBJ2-2; D uncertain. Trimming pared 6 bases from V and 5 bases from J, leaving 13 bases between. The CDR3 is 14 amino acids. Germline V lookup: CDR1 SGHTA, CDR2 FQGNSA. CDR3 nucleotide sequence: TGTGCCAGCAGACCGTCCACCTTGACCGGGGAGCTGTTTTTT. This gives the protein CASRPSTLTGELFF.

This clone was detected only a few times. CDR3 coding DNA: TGTGCCAGCTCCTTACCGCTGGGCTTTGGGGAGCTGTTTTTT. It yields the protein CASSLPLGFGELFF. The V and J genes are TRBV6-5 and TRBJ2-2; no firm D call. V lost 8 bases, J lost 8 bases, and 18 bases lay in between. Per the germline V gene, CDR1 is MNHEY and CDR2 is SVGAGI. The CDR3 extends over 14 amino acids.

This clone was counted only a few times. The genes are TRBV7-2 and TRBJ2-5, with D tentatively TRBD2 (5 bases). There are 13 residues in the CDR3. CDR1 and CDR2 from the germline V gene are SGHTA and FQGNSA. V lost 3 bases, J lost 3 bases, and 8 bases lay in between. CDR3 sequence reads: CASSFAGEETQYF. Written as DNA, the CDR3 is TGTGCCAGCAGCTTCGCGGGCGAAGAGACCCAGTACTTC.

The J gene is TRBJ1-2, the V gene TRBV25-1; D gene ambiguous. The CDR3 has 11 residues. From germline, CDR1 is MGHDK and CDR2 SYGVNS. V dropped 6 bases and J dropped 3 bases, with 5 bases sitting between them. The CDR3 DNA reads TGTGCCAGCAGATCCGACTATGGCTACACCTTC. This translates into CASRSDYGYTF.

The CDR3 DNA sequence: TGTGCCAGCAGCGTGGGGACACTGTACCAAGAGACCCAGTACTTC. Translated, it gives CASSVGTLYQETQYF. The chain carries TRBV9 and TRBJ2-5; D perhaps matches TRBD1 (6 bases). Germline V lookup: CDR1 SGDLS, CDR2 YYNGEE. The V end lost 2 bases, the J end lost 0 bases, and 11 bases lay between the germline ends. This CDR3 comprises 15 residues.

The sample holds a few counts of this clone. This chain links TRBV15 with TRBJ2-1, with 9 nucleotides matching TRBD2. J lost 5 bases, V lost 1 base, and 6 bases had no gene match. This CDR3 has 16 residues. CDR1 LNHNV and CDR2 YYDKDF come from the germline V gene (reference sequence). This CDR3 reads CATSRAGGRVDNEQFF. CDR3 nucleotide sequence: TGTGCCACCAGCAGAGCCGGCGGGAGGGTTGACAATGAGCAGTTCTTC.

This chain links TRBV14 with TRBJ2-5, with no clear D. The CDR3 length is 16 residues. The V end lost 0 bases, the J end lost 9 bases, and 20 bases lay between the germline ends. Germline CDR1 is SGHDN and CDR2 is FVKESK. CDR3 sequence reads: CASSQDIRLPPWAQYF. The CDR3 nucleotides are TGTGCCAGCAGCCAAGATATACGGCTCCCGCCGTGGGCCCAGTACTTC.

A few counts support this clone. J is TRBJ2-4 and V is TRBV4-1; D not resolved. Germline V CDR1 and CDR2: MGHRA, YSYEKL. The CDR3 spans 16 residues. V shed 4 bases and J shed 0 bases, with 13 bases lying between them. CDR3 sequence reads: CASSPNPQIAKNIQYF. DNA for the CDR3: TGCGCCAGCAGCCCGAACCCTCAGATAGCCAAAAACATTCAGTACTTC.

This chain joins TRBV7-2 and TRBJ2-7, with D possibly being TRBD2 (5 bases). Between the trimmed V and J ends, which lost 4 bases and 6 bases, there was a span of 7 bases. The V gene's germline CDR1 is SGHTA and CDR2 FQGNSA. The CDR3 consists of 11 residues. The CDR3 here is CASSYRGEQYF. The CDR3 DNA reads as TGTGCCAGCAGCTACCGGGGCGAGCAGTACTTC.

This clone was detected a few times. The chain links TRBV30 to TRBJ1-1; D perhaps matches TRBD1 (5 bases). Trimming pared 3 bases from V and 2 bases from J, leaving 10 bases between. Germline assignment: CDR1 GTSNPN and CDR2 SVGIG (reference sequence). CDR3 length: 13 amino acids. CDR3 sequence (DNA): TGTGCCTGGAGCCAAGGGGTTAACACTGAAGCTTTCTTT. It encodes CAWSQGVNTEAFF. Together with reference TRBV30 and TRBJ1-1, the CDR3 gives the full variable domain: SQTIHQWPATLVQPVGSPLSLECTVEGTSNPNLYWYRQAAGRGLQLLFYSVGIGQISSEVPQNLSASRPQDRQFILSSKKLLLSDSGFYLCAWSQGVNTEAFFGQGTRLTVV.

The chain is built from TRBV7-9 and TRBJ2-3; D may be TRBD2 (6 bases). The CDR3 totals 14 residues. Trimming took off 3 bases at V and 4 bases at J, with 11 bases between the two ends. Germline V gene data show CDR1 as SEHNR and CDR2 as FQNEAQ (reference sequence). This CDR3 reads CASSLARGADTQYF. As DNA, the CDR3 is TGTGCCAGCAGCTTGGCCCGCGGGGCAGATACGCAGTATTTT.

This clone has more than one count but fewer than ten. The gene calls are TRBV18 and TRBJ2-5, with D possibly being TRBD1 (6 bases). The ends were cut back, 3 bases at V and 4 bases at J, with 12 bases in the middle. CDR3 length equals 14 residues. Germline CDR1 reads KGHSH; CDR2 reads LQKENI. As DNA, the CDR3 is TGTGCCAGCTCACCGACAGGTACGGGAGAGACCCAGTACTTC. As protein: CASSPTGTGETQYF.

This clone came up a few times. V is TRBV27 and J is TRBJ2-3, with D tentatively TRBD1 or TRBD2 (6 bases each). This CDR3 is 13 amino acids long. From germline, CDR1 is MNHEY and CDR2 SMNVEV (reference sequence). V was shortened by 3 bases and J by 4 bases, with 8 bases between the two germline ends. The CDR3 spells CASSLGGPDTQYF. As DNA, the CDR3 is TGTGCCAGCAGTTTGGGGGGCCCAGATACGCAGTATTTT.

The CDR3 here is CASRPLEAGNTIYF. CDR3 in DNA: TGTGCCAGCAGGCCTCTGGAGGCGGGAAACACCATATATTTT. The gene calls are TRBV27 and TRBJ1-3, with D unresolved. V lost 6 bases to trimming and J lost 4 bases, with 13 bases between them. The CDR3 is 14 amino acids. The germline V gene has CDR1 MNHEY and CDR2 SMNVEV (reference sequence).

This clone was detected only a few times. V gene TRBV2 combines with J gene TRBJ1-1; D gene unclear. Germline CDR1 and CDR2: SNHLY and FYNNEI. Between the trimmed V and J ends, which lost 6 bases and 6 bases, there was a span of 14 bases. CDR3 length: 13 amino acids. For the CDR3, the DNA is TGTGCCAGCAGGACCACAGCGGAAGCTGAAGCTTTCTTT. As protein: CASRTTAEAEAFF.

On this clone itself: Other nucleotide sequences in the sample specify the same CDR3. This chain joins TRBV7-2 and TRBJ2-3, with 7 bases fitting TRBD1. Trimming cost V 2 bases and J 1 base; bases outside gene matches: 0. Germline V gene data show CDR1 as SGHTA and CDR2 as FQGNSA. This CDR3 is built from 14 residues. This CDR3 is CASSLTGGTDTQYF. Written as DNA, the CDR3 is TGTGCCAGCAGCTTAACAGGGGGCACAGATACGCAGTATTTT.

This clone was seen more than once but under ten times. The chain employs TRBV14 and TRBJ2-7; TRBD1 or TRBD2 may be the D gene (5 bases each). CDR1 SGHDN and CDR2 FVKESK come from the germline V gene. Trimming shortened V by 6 bases and J by 6 bases, and 24 bases separated the two germline ends. CDR3 length: 16 residues. CDR3 loop: CASSPARGSGWSEQYF. As DNA, the CDR3 is TGTGCCAGCAGTCCCGCACGGGGCTCCGGTTGGAGCGAGCAGTACTTC.

This clone was seen repeatedly, ten times or more. The chain has TRBV29-1 and TRBJ2-2; D may be TRBD2 (5 bases). CDR3 length equals 13 residues. Germline CDR1 SQVTM, CDR2 ANQGSEA. Trimming removed 0 bases at V and 7 bases at J, with 9 bases between. In nucleotides, the CDR3 is TGCAGCGTTGAAGATTGGACTGGCGGGGAGCTGTTTTTT. Protein product: CSVEDWTGGELFF.